The rows below give T cell receptor beta chains drawn from one sample of a study of blood T cell repertoires in COVID-19. Clones were read by immunoSEQ multiplex PCR, and TCRdb kept only the in-frame ones, dropping some. The sample includes 45,000 to 50,000 clones, roughly nine tenths of them seen just once. The source material was peripheral blood. All receptors derive from a human donor in a cohort sampled during active COVID-19. Each CDR3 is given with its conserved first and last residue. The D gene is left open where the match is weak. Some rows mark clone size as missing; the rest say once, few, many or name a class of expanded clone.

D gene	V gene	clone size	J gene	CDR3 protein	CDR3 DNA
.	TRBV23-1	.	TRBJ2-7	CASSQFDHFGVDEQYF	TGCGCCAGCAGTCAATTTGATCATTTCGGAGTTGACGAGCAGTACTTC
TRBD2	TRBV5-5	.	TRBJ2-1	CASSISGGSYNEQFF	TGTGCCAGCAGCATTAGCGGGGGATCCTACAATGAGCAGTTCTTC
TRBD1	TRBV3-1/TRBV3-2	.	TRBJ2-1	CASSQDLGQINNEQFF	TGTGCCAGCAGCCAAGATCTGGGACAGATAAACAATGAGCAGTTCTTC
TRBD1	TRBV30	.	TRBJ1-4	CAWAGQLHEKLFF	TGTGCCTGGGCGGGACAGCTCCATGAAAAACTGTTTTTT
TRBD1	TRBV5-8	.	TRBJ1-6	CASRPGTGALSPLHF	TGTGCCAGCAGACCCGGGACAGGGGCTCTCTCACCCCTCCACTTT
.	TRBV30	once	TRBJ1-1	CAWSYPVQVHRGAFF	TGTGCCTGGAGCTACCCGGTACAGGTCCACCGCGGAGCTTTCTTT
.	TRBV5-4	.	TRBJ2-3	CASSLTGRGTQYF	TGTGCCAGCAGCTTGACCGGACGGGGTACGCAGTATTTT
TRBD1	TRBV3-1/TRBV3-2	.	TRBJ2-7	CASSQTQGGEQYF	TGTGCCAGCAGCCAAACACAGGGGGGAGAGCAGTACTTC
TRBD1	TRBV7-9	.	TRBJ2-4	CASSPGTGAAKNIQYF	TGTGCCAGCAGCCCAGGGACAGGGGCGGCCAAAAACATTCAGTACTTC
TRBD2	TRBV10-3	.	TRBJ2-7	CAISDSNSGGGSYEQYF	TGTGCCATCAGTGATTCGAATAGCGGGGGCGGCTCCTACGAGCAGTACTTC
TRBD2	TRBV19	.	TRBJ2-5	CASSRLAGGAETQYF	TGTGCCAGTAGTAGACTAGCGGGGGGGGCAGAGACCCAGTACTTC
.	TRBV11-1	.	TRBJ2-5	CASSLVRGVETQYF	TGTGCCAGCAGCTTAGTCCGCGGGGTTGAGACCCAGTACTTC
.	TRBV6-1	.	TRBJ2-7	CASSEAGRAYEQYF	TGTGCCAGCAGTGAAGCGGGGCGAGCCTACGAGCAGTACTTC
TRBD1	TRBV4-1	.	TRBJ2-1	CASSRGTGSNEQFF	TGCGCCAGCAGCCGCGGGACAGGGTCCAATGAGCAGTTCTTC
.	TRBV7-2	few	TRBJ1-3	CASSSFTGSGNTIYF	TGTGCCAGCAGCTCCTTTACCGGCTCTGGAAACACCATATATTTT
TRBD1	TRBV5-1	.	TRBJ2-7	CASGLKGQGFHEQYF	TGCGCCAGCGGCCTTAAGGGACAGGGGTTCCACGAGCAGTACTTC
TRBD2	TRBV7-2	.	TRBJ2-3	CASSLESGGAVDTQYF	TGTGCCAGCAGCTTGGAAAGCGGGGGGGCTGTAGATACGCAGTATTTT
.	TRBV6-5	.	TRBJ1-2	CASGRSRAAGGYTF	TGTGCCAGCGGGCGGTCCCGGGCCGCGGGAGGCTACACCTTC
TRBD1	TRBV4-1	.	TRBJ2-2	CASSQLQGHTGELFF	TGCGCCAGCAGCCAGTTACAGGGGCACACCGGGGAGCTGTTTTTT
.	TRBV2	.	TRBJ1-6	CASRDSRNSPLHF	TGTGCCAGCCGGGACTCGCGTAATTCACCCCTCCACTTT
TRBD1	TRBV24-1	.	TRBJ2-1	CATSDVRGQGDNEQFF	TGTGCCACCAGTGATGTCCGGGGCCAGGGGGACAATGAGCAGTTCTTC
.	TRBV6-2/TRBV6-3	once	TRBJ2-5	CASSTYQETQYF	TGTGCCAGCAGCACTTACCAAGAGACCCAGTACTTC
TRBD2	TRBV4-1	.	TRBJ2-1	CASSQDSSGGLQFF	TGCGCCAGCAGCCAAGATTCTAGCGGGGGGCTTCAGTTCTTC
.	TRBV11-2	.	TRBJ2-6	CASSSTGIGANVLTF	TGTGCCAGCAGCTCTACAGGGATCGGGGCCAACGTCCTGACTTTC
TRBD1	TRBV5-5	.	TRBJ1-5	CASSAGTGFQPQHF	TGTGCCAGCAGCGCCGGGACAGGGTTTCAGCCCCAGCATTTT
TRBD2	TRBV5-1	.	TRBJ2-5	CASSLAGGRETQYF	TGCGCCAGCAGCTTGGCCGGGGGGAGGGAGACCCAGTACTTC
TRBD2	TRBV18	.	TRBJ2-7	CASSPERGDLEQYF	TGTGCCAGCTCACCAGAGCGGGGGGACCTCGAGCAGTACTTC
.	TRBV27	.	TRBJ2-1	CASSQRVHNEQFF	TGTGCCAGCAGCCAGCGGGTCCACAATGAGCAGTTCTTC
.	TRBV2	.	TRBJ1-1	CASTQRGGTEAFF	TGTGCCAGCACCCAGAGGGGGGGGACTGAAGCTTTCTTT
.	TRBV11-2	.	TRBJ2-3	CASSVPAGSRTDTQYF	TGTGCCAGCAGCGTCCCCGCAGGGTCCCGCACAGATACGCAGTATTTT
TRBD1	TRBV9	.	TRBJ2-7	CASSVGTGTEQYF	TGTGCCAGCAGCGTCGGGACAGGGACCGAGCAGTACTTC
.	TRBV2	.	TRBJ2-1	CASSGGTASSSYNEQFF	TGTGCCAGCAGCGGCGGGACTGCCAGTAGCTCCTACAATGAGCAGTTCTTC
TRBD1	TRBV11-1	.	TRBJ1-1	CATIGTGMNTEAFF	TGTGCCACCATAGGGACAGGAATGAACACTGAAGCTTTCTTT
TRBD2	TRBV2	.	TRBJ2-7	CASRATSGGAGEQYF	TGTGCCAGCAGGGCGACTAGCGGGGGGGCGGGTGAGCAGTACTTC
.	TRBV11-2	.	TRBJ2-7	CASSLDWQGIRSEQYF	TGTGCCAGCAGCTTAGATTGGCAGGGGATTCGTAGCGAGCAGTACTTC
.	TRBV2	few	TRBJ2-7	CASSVSGQNYEQYF	TGTGCCAGCAGTGTCTCAGGACAGAATTACGAGCAGTACTTC
TRBD2	TRBV20-1	.	TRBJ2-1	CSASAPGHTGGNEQFF	TGCAGTGCTAGTGCCCCAGGTCATACGGGGGGGAATGAGCAGTTCTTC
.	TRBV18	.	TRBJ1-1	CASSPGINTEAFF	TGTGCCAGCTCACCAGGCATCAACACTGAAGCTTTCTTT
TRBD1	TRBV7-9	.	TRBJ1-4	CASSTRRTGGNEKLFF	TGTGCCAGCAGCACCCGCCGGACAGGGGGCAATGAAAAACTGTTTTTT
TRBD1	TRBV27	once	TRBJ2-1	CASSARQGNEQFF	TGTGCCAGCAGTGCCAGACAGGGCAATGAGCAGTTCTTC
TRBD1	TRBV11-3	.	TRBJ2-7	CASSRGTGASSYEQYF	TGTGCCAGCAGCCGAGGGACAGGGGCCTCCTCCTACGAGCAGTACTTC
.	TRBV7-9	.	TRBJ2-3	CASSLREGTDTQYF	TGTGCCAGCAGCTTACGGGAAGGCACAGATACGCAGTATTTT
TRBD1	TRBV4-1	.	TRBJ1-1	CASSQVRTRGQGGTEAFF	TGCGCCAGCAGCCAAGTCCGAACCCGGGGACAGGGAGGTACTGAAGCTTTCTTT
.	TRBV6-6	.	TRBJ1-6	CASTHRDTNSPLHF	TGTGCCAGCACCCACCGGGACACTAATTCACCCCTCCACTTT
TRBD2	TRBV27	.	TRBJ2-1	CASARGPRGGEQFF	TGTGCCAGCGCCAGGGGACCTCGGGGGGGTGAGCAGTTCTTC
.	TRBV19	.	TRBJ1-2	CASSSQTGGPPSYGYTF	TGTGCCAGTAGTAGCCAGACAGGAGGTCCCCCCTCTTATGGCTACACCTTC
.	TRBV7-6	.	TRBJ2-3	CASSLQGDTQYF	TGTGCCAGCAGTCTACAGGGAGATACGCAGTATTTT
TRBD1	TRBV5-8	few	TRBJ2-2	CAIPSGAGGAGYTGELFF	TGTGCCATCCCATCAGGGGCAGGGGGCGCAGGCTACACCGGGGAGCTGTTTTTT